One TCR beta chain is described in this entry. This sample is drawn from a study of blood T cell repertoires in COVID-19. In the authors' workflow: Amplified reference gene primers provided the basis for estimating nucleated cell counts. Only in-frame clones appear in the TCRdb table, and some are missing; sequencing was by immunoSEQ multiplex PCR. V, J and clone size are taken as reported in that table, and D and trimming were inferred from the DNA itself. The sample consists of roughly 200,000 clones, about 88% of them appearing once. Trimming left V 4 bases short and J 7 bases short, with 14 bases between. Germline V gene sequence: CDR1 LGHNA, CDR2 YNFKEQ. The CDR3 totals 13 residues.

V and J are TRBV4-2 and TRBJ2-7; a weak D match, TRBD2 (6 bases). The source of this sequence is a man between 65 and 85 years old with acute or convalescent COVID-19. The sequencing input was peripheral blood. Written as DNA, the CDR3 is TGTGCCAGCAGCCTATCGGGAGCTCAAGAGCAGTACTTC. This gives the protein CASSLSGAQEQYF.